One and the same sample provided the 29 T cell receptor beta chains below, sequenced in a study of blood T cell repertoires in COVID-19. The assay was immunoSEQ multiplex PCR, and TCRdb's table has in-frame clones only and misses some. The data contain about 58,000 clones, 78% of them singletons. Sequencing was carried out using peripheral blood. Source of these receptors: a human donor in a cohort sampled during active COVID-19.

The rearrangement links TRBV7-9 to TRBJ2-3; 9 bases line up with TRBD1. Germline V gene lookup returns CDR1 SEHNR and CDR2 FQNEAQ (reference sequence). This CDR3 spans 16 amino acids. J gave up 5 bases and V 3 bases, and 9 bases lay outside the gene matches. DNA for the CDR3: TGTGCCAGCAGCTTGGCGGGACAGGGATATGGAGATACGCAGTATTTT. As protein: CASSLAGQGYGDTQYF.

This clone was recorded once. This chain uses TRBV9 with TRBJ2-7, with a possible D match to TRBD2 (5 bases). The V end was cut by 4 bases, the J end by 2 bases, with 13 bases between. Germline lookup yields CDR1 SGDLS and CDR2 YYNGEE. This CDR3 has 14 amino acids. DNA of the CDR3: TGTGCCAGCAGCCCCGGACCGACTACCTACGAGCAGTACTTC. Encoded protein: CASSPGPTTYEQYF.

The count of this clone is one. The chain couples TRBV7-9 to TRBJ1-2; D is uncertain. CDR3 length equals 13 residues. Germline V gives CDR1 SEHNR, CDR2 FQNEAQ (reference sequence). Trimming left V 0 bases short and J 5 bases short, with 7 bases between. CDR3 in DNA: TGTGCCAGCAGCTTAGCGGGCCAGTATGGCTACACCTTC. Translation: CASSLAGQYGYTF.

V gene TRBV6-5 combines with J gene TRBJ2-5; possibly TRBD2 for D (5 bases). CDR3 length: 13 amino acids. Germline values: CDR1 MNHEY, CDR2 SVGAGI. Trimming left V 0 bases short and J 4 bases short, with 6 bases between. The CDR3 nucleotides are TGTGCCAGCAGTTACTCCGGGATAGAGACCCAGTACTTC. Protein product: CASSYSGIETQYF.

The chain is built from TRBV11-2 and TRBJ2-7, with TRBD1 matching over 8 bases. Germline loops: CDR1 SGHAT, CDR2 FQNNGV. The trim removed 3 bases at V and 4 bases at J, leaving 5 bases unmatched. The CDR3 sequence is 14 residues long. For the CDR3, the DNA is TGTGCCAGCAGCTTGAGGGGACAGGTGTACGAGCAGTACTTC. The encoded protein is CASSLRGQVYEQYF.

This clone was observed a few times. The chain is built from TRBV7-9 and TRBJ2-7; the D gene is possibly TRBD1 (5 bases). CDR1 and CDR2 (germline): SEHNR, FQNEAQ (reference sequence). The CDR3 is 13 amino acids. The ends were cut back, 2 bases at V and 3 bases at J, with 8 bases in the middle. In DNA form, the CDR3 reads TGTGCCAGCAGCTTACAAGGGGACTACGAGCAGTACTTC. Translated: CASSLQGDYEQYF.

This clone was detected only once. The chain has TRBV6-1 and TRBJ2-7; D not resolved. The CDR3 contains 16 residues. Germline loops: CDR1 MNHNS, CDR2 SASEGT. Trimming removed 1 base from V and 1 base from J, with 14 bases in between. CDR3 sequence reads: CASSEEGASLSYEQYF. The CDR3 nucleotides are TGTGCCAGCAGTGAAGAAGGTGCGTCACTATCCTACGAGCAGTACTTC.

The V call is TRBV7-8, the J call TRBJ1-2; 7 bases are a match to TRBD1. The CDR3 runs 14 residues. Germline CDR1 and CDR2: SGHVS and FQNEAQ. With 5 bases clipped from V and 8 bases from J, the junction kept 11 bases outside the gene matches. As DNA, the CDR3 is TGTGCCAGCAGCCCGACACAGGGGATCCGCGGCTACACCTTC. It codes for CASSPTQGIRGYTF.

This clone was picked up a small number of times. The rearrangement links TRBV11-2 to TRBJ2-7, with D tentatively TRBD2 (6 bases). The length of the CDR3 is 13 residues. Per the germline V gene, CDR1 is SGHAT and CDR2 is FQNNGV. V was pared by 1 base and J by 7 bases, with 11 bases between. The CDR3 reads CASSLGIGGEQYF. The CDR3 nucleotides read TGTGCCAGCAGCTTAGGAATTGGGGGGGAGCAGTACTTC.

The rearrangement uses TRBV6-1 and TRBJ2-7; the D gene is possibly TRBD2 (6 bases). V dropped 1 base and J dropped 5 bases, with 15 bases sitting between them. CDR1 and CDR2 from the germline V gene are MNHNS and SASEGT. The CDR3 runs to 15 residues. CDR3 DNA: TGTGCCAGCAGTGAAGAGGGGACTTGGTTGGACGAGCAGTACTTC. Amino acids: CASSEEGTWLDEQYF.

The chain combines TRBV7-3 with TRBJ1-1; 9 bases line up with TRBD1. This CDR3 has 14 amino acids. Germline V gene data show CDR1 as SGHTA and CDR2 as FQGTGA. Trimming removed 3 bases from V and 5 bases from J; junction bases left unmatched: 4. This CDR3 is CASSLTGGQTEAFF. The DNA for the CDR3 is TGTGCCAGCAGCTTGACAGGGGGTCAGACTGAAGCTTTCTTT.

This clone has just a few counts. This rearrangement joins TRBV5-1 to TRBJ1-4; tentative D call: TRBD1 (6 bases). The germline CDR1 and CDR2 sequences are SGHRS and YFSETQ. V lost 4 bases and J lost 7, with 17 bases in between. The CDR3 totals 15 residues. In DNA form, the CDR3 reads TGCGCCAGCAGCCTAAATACAGGGCGGCGTGAAAAACTGTTTTTT. Translated, it gives CASSLNTGRREKLFF.

The genes are TRBV6-5 and TRBJ1-1; no clear D. Trimming took off 6 bases at V and 8 bases at J, with 16 bases between the two ends. The CDR3 spans 13 residues. Germline assignment: CDR1 MNHEY and CDR2 SVGAGI. CDR3 region: CASRHGHTGEAFF. DNA of the CDR3: TGTGCCAGCAGACATGGGCATACGGGAGAAGCTTTCTTT.

The gene calls are TRBV5-6 and TRBJ1-2; a weak D match, TRBD1 (6 bases). The V gene lost 2 bases and the J gene lost 3 bases, with 14 bases spanning the gap. The CDR3 contains 15 residues. Germline V CDR1 and CDR2: SGHDT, YYEEEE. CDR3 in amino acids: CASSFQSGVDYGYTF. In DNA, the CDR3 is TGTGCCAGCAGCTTTCAGTCAGGGGTGGACTATGGCTACACCTTC. The full variable domain, completed using reference TRBV5-6 and TRBJ1-2, is DAGVTQSPTHLIKTRGQQVTLRCSPKSGHDTVSWYQQALGQGPQFIFQYYEEEERQRGNFPDRFSGHQFPNYSSELNVNALLLGDSALYLCASSFQSGVDYGYTFGSGTRLTVV.

The V and J genes are TRBV19 and TRBJ2-7; D gene uncertain. Trimming removed 0 bases at V and 2 bases at J, with 11 bases between. The CDR3 length is 15 residues. The V gene's germline CDR1 is LNHDA and CDR2 SQIVND (reference sequence). The CDR3 region has the DNA TGTGCCAGTAGTATAGATCCAACTACTCCCTACGAGCAGTACTTC. It translates to CASSIDPTTPYEQYF.

This clone is a singleton in its sample. The gene calls are TRBV11-2 and TRBJ1-2; 8 positions agree with TRBD1. The CDR3 extends over 16 amino acids. The germline CDR1 and CDR2 sequences are SGHAT and FQNNGV. J gave up 4 bases and V 0 bases, and 7 bases lay outside the gene matches. CDR3 bases: TGTGCCAGCAGCTTAGAACCCCTCGACAGGGGCTATGGCTACACCTTC. It yields the protein CASSLEPLDRGYGYTF. Combining the CDR3 with reference TRBV11-2 and TRBJ1-2 gives the whole variable domain EAGVAQSPRYKIIEKRQSVAFWCNPISGHATLYWYQQILGQGPKLLIQFQNNGVVDDSQLPKDRFSAERLKGVDSTLKIQPAKLEDSAVYLCASSLEPLDRGYGYTFGSGTRLTVV.

The table lists this clone with a count of one. This chain uses TRBV9 with TRBJ1-2; D is unresolved. The CDR3 has 15 amino acids. V lost 0 bases and J lost 0, with 9 bases in between. CDR1 and CDR2 (germline): SGDLS, YYNGEE. Here the CDR3 DNA reads TGTGCCAGCAGCGTAGTACCGCTATCTAACTATGGCTACACCTTC. Its protein product is CASSVVPLSNYGYTF.

The rearrangement links TRBV18 to TRBJ2-7; 12 bases fit TRBD1. The V and J ends lost 3 bases and 4 bases, in that order; junction bases with no gene match: 4. In germline, CDR1 is KGHSH, CDR2 LQKENI. This CDR3 contains 15 residues. The CDR3 DNA sequence: TGTGCCAGCTCACCGGGGACAGGGGGCACGTACGAGCAGTACTTC. This encodes CASSPGTGGTYEQYF.

The chain recombines TRBV5-5 with TRBJ1-2; D is undetermined. The CDR3 runs to 12 residues. V dropped 0 bases and J dropped 5 bases, with 5 bases sitting between them. Germline CDR1 SGHKS, CDR2 YYEKEE (reference sequence). CDR3 loop: CASSLGDYGYTF. Written as DNA, the CDR3 is TGTGCCAGCAGCTTGGGAGATTATGGCTACACCTTC.

The rearrangement links TRBV9 to TRBJ2-7, with TRBD2 matching over 13 bases. With 0 bases clipped from V and 6 bases from J, the junction kept 9 bases outside the gene matches. The germline V gene encodes CDR1 SGDLS and CDR2 YYNGEE. The CDR3 totals 17 residues. The CDR3 here is CASSVDGTSGIGSEQYF. The CDR3 DNA follows: TGTGCCAGCAGCGTAGACGGGACTAGCGGGATTGGCTCCGAGCAGTACTTC.

The chain recombines TRBV6-2 or TRBV6-3 with TRBJ2-7, with a tentative D call TRBD2 (5 bases). The CDR3 sequence is 14 residues long. The germline CDR1 and CDR2 sequences are MNHEY and SVGEGT. V lost 0 bases and J 12 bases, leaving 18 bases between the germline ends. CDR3 residues: CASSYSIKGLLMYF. CDR3 bases: TGTGCCAGCAGTTACTCGATAAAAGGACTCCTCATGTACTTC.

The chain uses TRBV2 and TRBJ1-2, with 12 bases fitting TRBD1. The length of the CDR3 is 15 residues. V trimming: 3 bases; J trimming: 8 bases; junction bases outside the gene matches: 7. Germline CDR1 SNHLY, CDR2 FYNNEI. The CDR3 DNA follows: TGTGCCAGCAGTGACCCGGGACAGGGGGCGTGGGGCTACACCTTC. Encoded protein: CASSDPGQGAWGYTF.

The chain is built from TRBV21-1 and TRBJ2-7; TRBD1 is the table's D call, not checked against the DNA. TRBV21-1 is classified as a pseudogene. This CDR3 has 15 amino acids. The CDR3 DNA reads as TGTGCCAGCAGCACAGGGGACAGAGATACTTACGAGCAGTACTTC. It specifies CASSTGDRDTYEQYF.

V usage is TRBV6-1 and J usage is TRBJ1-1; D is perhaps TRBD1 (5 bases). The CDR3 extends over 18 amino acids. With 3 bases removed from V and 0 bases from J, the gap between germline ends came to 20 bases. Looked up from germline, CDR1 is MNHNS and CDR2 is SASEGT. The CDR3 DNA sequence: TGTGCCAGCAGTGACAAGGGGTTTGGTGGTTTGGTGAACACTGAAGCTTTCTTT. This encodes CASSDKGFGGLVNTEAFF.

V is TRBV10-3 and J is TRBJ1-1; D uncertain. The CDR3 consists of 15 residues. Germline loops: CDR1 ENHRY, CDR2 SYGVKD. Trimming left V 10 bases short and J 0 bases short, with 18 bases between. The CDR3 DNA sequence: TGTGCCACCCAGTGGCAGGAAGAAATGAACACTGAAGCTTTCTTT. Translated, it gives CATQWQEEMNTEAFF.

V is TRBV6-4 and J is TRBJ2-1; 10 bases match TRBD2. The CDR3 contains 14 residues. Trimming at V came to 3 bases and at J to 8 bases, leaving 4 bases not matched to a gene. Germline V lookup: CDR1 MRHNA, CDR2 SNTAGT. CDR3 residues: CASSEASGSYEQFF. The CDR3 coding sequence is TGTGCCAGCAGTGAGGCTAGCGGGAGCTATGAGCAGTTCTTC.

In this sample, this clone turned up a few times. The rearrangement uses TRBV6-5 and TRBJ2-7; TRBD1 matches at 8 bases. V was clipped by 5 bases and J by 6 bases; unmatched bases: 9. CDR1 is MNHEY and CDR2 is SVGAGI in the germline V gene. The CDR3 extends over 14 amino acids. This CDR3 reads CASSKTRTGGEQYF. The CDR3 DNA sequence: TGTGCCAGCAGTAAAACCCGAACAGGGGGCGAGCAGTACTTC.

This chain connects TRBV6-6 to TRBJ2-7; possible D gene TRBD1, 6 bases. The CDR3 loop spans 14 amino acids. Germline V gives CDR1 MNHNY, CDR2 SVGAGI (reference sequence). Trimming stripped 6 bases from V and 2 bases from J, with 14 bases between. CDR3 in amino acids: CASSQETGPYEQYF. As DNA, the CDR3 is TGTGCCAGCAGCCAAGAGACAGGACCCTACGAGCAGTACTTC.

V usage is TRBV9 and J usage is TRBJ2-3; TRBD2 matches at 13 bases. Germline V CDR1 and CDR2: SGDLS, YYNGEE. The CDR3 sequence is 16 residues long. Losses at the gene ends were 4 bases for V and 7 bases for J; bases not matched to a gene: 9. The DNA of the CDR3 is TGTGCCAGCAGCAACCTACTAGCGGGAGGGCCAAATACGCAGTATTTT. It specifies CASSNLLAGGPNTQYF.